This paragraph reports one T cell receptor beta chain. Original handling: Estimates of nucleated cell counts were drawn from the amplification of reference gene primers. Repertoires were generated with immunoSEQ multiplex PCR, while TCRdb's copy carries only in-frame clones and drops some. That table supplies the V and J calls and clone size; D and trimming were determined from the DNA. The profile shows more than 80,000 clones, around nine tenths of them singletons. The data derive from a study of blood T cell repertoires in COVID-19. About the study: Samples taken during acute and convalescent COVID-19 were collected in the United States, Italy and Spain. In each case, the material was cDNA or gDNA derived from T cells, B-cell-depleted T cells, or PBMCs.

Trimming cost V 1 base and J 2 bases; bases outside gene matches: 3. Germline CDR1 is SGHRS and CDR2 is YFSETQ. This CDR3 comprises 15 residues. The sample comprised peripheral blood. The chain links TRBV5-1 to TRBJ1-3; 7 bases fit TRBD1. The source of this sequence is a man older than 75 with acute or convalescent COVID-19. The CDR3 is CASSLTGVAGNTIYF. The CDR3 DNA reads as TGCGCCAGCAGCTTGACAGGGGTAGCTGGAAACACCATATATTTT.